A single sample is the source of the 5 T cell receptor beta chains below, sequenced in a study of a mutant IDH1 vaccine in newly diagnosed glioma. Specified time point: baseline, week 1 (first vaccination visit). Treatment defined: pre-vaccination baseline after standard-of-care therapy. Profiling relied on immunoSEQ multiplex PCR, and the TCRdb table lists in-frame clones only, not all of them. The sample has 92,000 or so clones; roughly 80% are singletons. The specimen was PBMCs, collected from a glioma patient treated with radiotherapy, temozolomide or both. The receptors were sampled from a man aged 35-49 years with glioma. Some clones in this sample may be carry-over from other donors' samples.

This chain connects TRBV6-1 to TRBJ2-1; 14 bases are shared with TRBD2. V dropped 6 bases and J dropped 4; count of bases not matched to a gene: 2. The CDR3 extends over 15 amino acids. The germline V gene encodes CDR1 MNHNS and CDR2 SASEGT. CDR3 nucleotides: TGTGCCAGCAGGAGACTAGCGGGGGGGTACAATGAGCAGTTCTTC. This gives the protein CASRRLAGGYNEQFF.

DNA of the CDR3: TGTGCCAGCAGTGTAGATGGCGTTGGGGGGTATGGCTACACCTTC. This sequence encodes CASSVDGVGGYGYTF. This chain joins TRBV2 and TRBJ1-2; the D gene is possibly TRBD1 (5 bases). Trimming left V 4 bases short and J 5 bases short, with 17 bases between. Per germline, CDR1 SNHLY and CDR2 FYNNEI. There are 15 residues in the CDR3.

The CDR3 sequence: CASSLVSGISYEQYF. CDR3 nucleotide sequence: TGTGCCAGCAGCTTGGTGAGTGGGATCTCCTACGAGCAGTACTTC. The genes are TRBV5-6 and TRBJ2-7; D remains ambiguous. The CDR3 spans 15 residues. V was clipped by 0 bases and J by 0 bases, with 10 bases between them. Per the germline V gene, CDR1 is SGHDT and CDR2 is YYEEEE. The full variable domain, with the rest looked up from reference TRBV5-6 and TRBJ2-7, is DAGVTQSPTHLIKTRGQQVTLRCSPKSGHDTVSWYQQALGQGPQFIFQYYEEEERQRGNFPDRFSGHQFPNYSSELNVNALLLGDSALYLCASSLVSGISYEQYFGPGTRLTVT.

The chain carries TRBV9 and TRBJ2-1, with D possibly TRBD1 on 6 matching bases. The V gene lost 3 bases and the J gene lost 2 bases, with 15 bases spanning the gap. CDR1 is SGDLS and CDR2 is YYNGEE in the germline V gene. CDR3 length equals 16 residues. CDR3 DNA: TGTGCCAGCAGCGCGAGACAGGCGACGGCCTACAATGAGCAGTTCTTC. It yields the protein CASSARQATAYNEQFF. The full variable domain, with the rest looked up from reference TRBV9 and TRBJ2-1, is DSGVTQTPKHLITATGQRVTLRCSPRSGDLSVYWYQQSLDQGLQFLIQYYNGEERAKGNILERFSAQQFPDLHSELNLSSLELGDSALYFCASSARQATAYNEQFFGPGTRLTVL.

This chain connects TRBV7-6 to TRBJ2-7, with a weak D call TRBD1 (6 bases). CDR3 size: 12 residues. The V and J ends lost 5 bases and 4 bases respectively, with 9 bases between them. The germline CDR1 and CDR2 sequences are SGHVS and FNYEAQ. CDR3 loop: CASSLTGYEQYF. Written as DNA, the CDR3 is TGTGCCAGCAGCCTCACAGGGTACGAGCAGTACTTC.